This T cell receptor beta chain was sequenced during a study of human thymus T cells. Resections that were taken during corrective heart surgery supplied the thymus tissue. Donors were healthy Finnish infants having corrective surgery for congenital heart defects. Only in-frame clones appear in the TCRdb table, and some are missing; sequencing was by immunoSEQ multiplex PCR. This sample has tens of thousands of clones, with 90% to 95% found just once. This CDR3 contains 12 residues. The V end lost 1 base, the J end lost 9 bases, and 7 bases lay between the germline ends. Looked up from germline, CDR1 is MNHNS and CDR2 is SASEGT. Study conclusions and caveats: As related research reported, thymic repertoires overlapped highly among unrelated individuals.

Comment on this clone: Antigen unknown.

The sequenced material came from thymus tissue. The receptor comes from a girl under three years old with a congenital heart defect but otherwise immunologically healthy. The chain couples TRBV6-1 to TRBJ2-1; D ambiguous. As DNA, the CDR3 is TGTGCCAGCAGTGAAGTTTCGGGTGAGCAGTTCTTC. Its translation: CASSEVSGEQFF.